This T cell receptor beta chain stems from a study of STAT5B mutations in CD4+ large granular lymphocyte leukemia. This clone has a handful of counts. Its antigen is unknown. Overall study findings and caveats: Patient CD4-sorted repertoires looked more clonal than healthy CD4+ repertoires, even without putative leukemic clones.

Germline V CDR1 and CDR2: SGHRS, YFSETQ. The CDR3 is made up of 16 amino acids. Trimming stripped 0 bases from V and 7 bases from J, with 16 bases between. Authors' processing steps: Productive clonotypes were detectable down to 2.59 x 10-5 frequency. Profiling relied on immunoSEQ multiplex PCR, and the TCRdb table lists in-frame clones only, not all of them. V and J calls and clone size follow that table, whereas D and trimming were derived from the DNA. This repertoire shows 40,000 to 50,000 clones, roughly 84% found once; its top ten account for 0.35%. This clonotype originated in a human donor in good health. Sequencing input: CD4+ T cells from blood buffy coats. The rearrangement joins TRBV5-1 to TRBJ1-4; D is undetermined. CDR3 DNA: TGCGCCAGCAGCTTGGCGCCTGAATCCCGGTTTGAAAAACTGTTTTTT. This sequence encodes CASSLAPESRFEKLFF.